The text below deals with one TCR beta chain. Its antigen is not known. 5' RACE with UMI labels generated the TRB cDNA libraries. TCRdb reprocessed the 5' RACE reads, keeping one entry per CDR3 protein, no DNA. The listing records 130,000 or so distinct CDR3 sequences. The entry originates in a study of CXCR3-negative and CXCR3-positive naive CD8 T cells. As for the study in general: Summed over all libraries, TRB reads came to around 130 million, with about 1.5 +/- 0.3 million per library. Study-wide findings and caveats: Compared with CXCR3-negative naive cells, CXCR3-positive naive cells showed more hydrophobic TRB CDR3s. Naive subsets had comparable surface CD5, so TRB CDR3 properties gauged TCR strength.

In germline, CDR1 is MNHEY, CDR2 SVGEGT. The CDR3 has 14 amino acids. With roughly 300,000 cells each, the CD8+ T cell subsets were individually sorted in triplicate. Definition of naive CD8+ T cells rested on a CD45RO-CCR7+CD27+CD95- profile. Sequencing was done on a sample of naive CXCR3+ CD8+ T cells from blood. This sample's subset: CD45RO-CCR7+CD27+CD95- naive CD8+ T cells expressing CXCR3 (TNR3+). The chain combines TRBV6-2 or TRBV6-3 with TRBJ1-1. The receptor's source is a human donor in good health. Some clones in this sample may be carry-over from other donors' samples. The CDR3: CASSYRQSSTEAFF.